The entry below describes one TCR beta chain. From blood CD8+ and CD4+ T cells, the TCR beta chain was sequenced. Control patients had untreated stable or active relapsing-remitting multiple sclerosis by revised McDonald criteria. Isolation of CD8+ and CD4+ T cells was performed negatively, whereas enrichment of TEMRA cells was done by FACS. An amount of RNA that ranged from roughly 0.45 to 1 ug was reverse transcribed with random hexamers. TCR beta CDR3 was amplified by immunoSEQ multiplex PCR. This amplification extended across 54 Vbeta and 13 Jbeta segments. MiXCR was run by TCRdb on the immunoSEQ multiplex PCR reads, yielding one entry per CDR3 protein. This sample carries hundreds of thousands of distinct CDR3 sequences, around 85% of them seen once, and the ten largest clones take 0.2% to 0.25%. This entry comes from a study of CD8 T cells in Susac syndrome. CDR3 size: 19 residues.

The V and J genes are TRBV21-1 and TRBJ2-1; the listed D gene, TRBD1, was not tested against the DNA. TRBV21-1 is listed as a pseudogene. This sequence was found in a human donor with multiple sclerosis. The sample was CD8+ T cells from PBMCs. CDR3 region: CASSKVTRGGARLCDEQFF. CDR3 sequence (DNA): TGTGCCAGCAGCAAAGTGACCCGGGGGGGAGCTCGCCTTTGCGATGAGCAGTTCTTC.